Each of the 11 T cell receptor beta chains below was sequenced from the same sample in a study of blood T cells in healthy people across ages. Primers used in a second PCR of roughly 6 to 11 cycles were a sample-barcoded 5' primer and a J-beta primer mix. TCRdb analysed the 5' RACE reads with MiXCR anew, one entry per CDR3 protein. The sample shows roughly 1.7 million distinct CDR3 sequences, 34% of them seen only once. The sample taken for sequencing was blood. The receptor set was obtained from a woman aged 25 to 39 in good health.

Worth noting for this clonotype: Compared with germline, one end of the junction differs, possibly owing to a read error. This sequence joins TRBV24-1 and TRBJ2-5; 9 bases map to TRBD1. This CDR3 comprises 15 residues. CDR1 and CDR2 from the germline V gene are KGHDR and SFDVKD. In DNA, the CDR3 is TGTGCCACCAGTGATAGGGGACAGGGTGGAGAGGCCCAGTACTTC. Translated: CATSDRGQGGEAQYF.

This clonotype was seen only once. A read error may be the cause here, since a much bigger clone is one base away. V gene TRBV29-1 combines with J gene TRBJ1-2; the match to TRBD1 covers 7 bases. CDR1 SQVTM and CDR2 ANQGSEA come from the germline V gene. There are 15 residues in the CDR3. CDR3 coding DNA: TGCAGCGTTGAAGGAGGGACAGAACGTTACTATGACTACACCTTC. This codes for CSVEGGTERYYDYTF.

The sample holds a few counts of this clonotype. This chain links TRBV5-6 with TRBJ2-5; D is unresolved. Germline V CDR1 and CDR2: SGHDT, YYEEEE. V was pared by 3 bases and J by 0 bases, with 6 bases between. The CDR3 is 13 amino acids. This CDR3 reads CASSSTHQETQYF. CDR3 DNA sequence: TGTGCCAGCAGCTCAACACACCAAGAGACCCAGTACTTC.

This clonotype was counted between two and nine times. V gene TRBV12-3 or TRBV12-4 combines with J gene TRBJ1-2, with 8 nucleotides matching TRBD1. Trimming cost V 7 bases and J 8 bases; bases outside gene matches: 15. The CDR3 is 15 amino acids. CDR3 residues: CASTQSRTGTMGYTF. The CDR3 nucleotides are TGTGCCAGCACCCAATCAAGGACAGGGACAATGGGCTACACCTTC.

There are a few counts of this clonotype. V gene TRBV6-5 combines with J gene TRBJ1-2, with 10 bases identical to TRBD1. The CDR3 length is 15 residues. Germline lookup yields CDR1 MNHEY and CDR2 SVGAGI. J gave up 6 bases and V 0 bases, and 4 bases lay outside the gene matches. CDR3 in DNA: TGTGCCAGCAGTTACTCCCGGGACAGGGGAGATGGCTACACCTTC. This codes for CASSYSRDRGDGYTF.

The chain combines TRBV3-1 with TRBJ2-5; D call uncertain. Germline V gene data show CDR1 as LGHDT and CDR2 as YNNKEL (reference sequence). The CDR3 sequence is 13 residues long. Trimming shortened V by 2 bases and J by 7 bases, and 11 bases separated the two germline ends. In nucleotides, the CDR3 is TGTGCCAGCAGCCAAACTACCTACGGGACCCAGTACTTC. Translated: CASSQTTYGTQYF.

The rearrangement joins TRBV5-1 to TRBJ1-1; D unclear. Per germline, CDR1 SGHRS and CDR2 YFSETQ. The CDR3 sequence is 11 residues long. Trimming took off 2 bases at V and 6 bases at J, with 5 bases between the two ends. The CDR3 coding sequence is TGCGCCAGCAGCTTTGAATCTGAAGCTTTCTTT. It specifies CASSFESEAFF. The whole variable domain, remainder taken from reference TRBV5-1 and TRBJ1-1, is KAGVTQTPRYLIKTRGQQVTLSCSPISGHRSVSWYQQTPGQGLQFLFEYFSETQRNKGNFPGRFSGRQFSNSRSEMNVSTLELGDSALYLCASSFESEAFFGQGTRLTVV.

This clonotype was observed at least ten times. V is TRBV12-3 or TRBV12-4 and J is TRBJ2-5; 8 nucleotides align to TRBD1. Trimming took 6 bases from V and 3 from J; bases not matched to a gene: 9. The CDR3 loop spans 15 amino acids. CDR3 sequence reads: CASSPTGQGKETQYF. In DNA form, the CDR3 reads TGTGCCAGCAGCCCGACCGGACAGGGTAAAGAGACCCAGTACTTC.

The DNA of the CDR3 is TGCAGCGCTCAGACTAGCGGGAGGGAAGATACGCAGTATTTT. It is translated as CSAQTSGREDTQYF. The chain employs TRBV29-1 and TRBJ2-3; 14 bases agree with TRBD2. Trimming removed 7 bases from V and 5 bases from J; junction bases left unmatched: 5. The CDR3 is 14 residues long. The germline gives CDR1 SQVTM, CDR2 ANQGSEA.

Notes on this clonotype: Possible read error: a much larger clone is one base away. The rearrangement links TRBV4-1 to TRBJ2-6, with D possibly matching TRBD1 (5 bases). CDR3 length equals 14 residues. Germline loops: CDR1 MGHRA, CDR2 YSYEKL. Here the CDR3 reads CASTVPSGANVRTF. In DNA, the CDR3 is TGCGCCAGCACAGTCCCATCTGGGGCCAACGTCCGGACTTTC.

This clonotype showed up just a few times. The V gene is TRBV10-3, the J gene TRBJ1-2; D not resolved. There are 14 residues in the CDR3. Trimming cost V 2 bases and J 6 bases, with 13 bases left between them. CDR1 ENHRY and CDR2 SYGVKD come from the germline V gene. The CDR3: CAISELMAENGYTF. The CDR3 DNA is TGTGCCATCAGTGAGCTGATGGCCGAGAATGGCTACACCTTC.